A single sample gave rise to the 8 T cell receptor beta chains below, sequenced in a study of CD8 T cells in ankylosing spondylitis. The study's findings and limits: Within ankylosing spondylitis blood, a TCR beta motif made up of seven to nine highly homologous variants appeared to be characteristic.

No antigen is known for these receptors. TCRdb analysed the 5' RACE reads with MiXCR anew, one entry per CDR3 protein. The sample shows 650,000 to 800,000 distinct CDR3 sequences, 15% to 20% of them seen only once. Sequenced: blood, either unsorted or a sorted T cell fraction (not recorded which). Receptors originate from a male donor with ankylosing spondylitis.

The rearrangement joins TRBV7-2 to TRBJ1-4, with 7 bases fitting TRBD1. Unmatched junction bases numbered 3, after V lost 2 bases and J lost 0 bases. CDR3 length: 16 amino acids. Per germline, CDR1 SGHTA and CDR2 FQGNSA. The CDR3 loop reads CASSLRDSTTNEKLFF. DNA for the CDR3: TGTGCCAGCAGCTTACGGGACAGCACAACTAATGAAAAACTGTTTTTT.

This clonotype showed up just a few times. This chain joins TRBV5-6 and TRBJ2-7; the D gene is possibly TRBD2 (6 bases). The CDR3 extends over 12 amino acids. The V and J ends lost 2 bases and 7 bases respectively, with 10 bases between them. Germline CDR1 and CDR2: SGHDT and YYEEEE. The CDR3 coding sequence is TGTGCCAGCAGCTTCGTGGACTATGAGCAGTACTTC. Protein product: CASSFVDYEQYF.

The table lists this clonotype with a few counts. The chain carries TRBV2 and TRBJ2-1; 7 bases are shared with TRBD1. Trimming took 6 bases from V and 2 from J; bases not matched to a gene: 7. In germline, CDR1 is SNHLY, CDR2 FYNNEI. The CDR3 is 15 amino acids. The CDR3 here is CASRRQGTTYNEQFF. DNA of the CDR3: TGTGCCAGCAGACGACAGGGTACGACCTACAATGAGCAGTTCTTC.

The chain is built from TRBV20-1 and TRBJ1-5; D is perhaps TRBD1 (6 bases). V was shortened by 0 bases and J by 4 bases, with 19 bases between the two germline ends. The CDR3 is 17 residues long. The germline V gene has CDR1 DFQATT and CDR2 SNEGSKA (reference sequence). The CDR3 DNA follows: TGCAGTGCTAGAGATGCCCGGGGACACTCAGTGAATCAGCCCCAGCATTTT. Protein product: CSARDARGHSVNQPQHF.

Concerning this clonotype: The junction does not match germline at one end; this may be a read error. V and J are TRBV3-1 and TRBJ2-3, with D possibly matching TRBD1 (5 bases). The CDR3 runs to 15 residues. From germline, CDR1 is LGHDT and CDR2 YNNKEL (reference sequence). The CDR3 sequence: CASCQAIWGRDTQYF. Written as DNA, the CDR3 is TGTGCCAGCTGCCAAGCTATTTGGGGCAGGGATACGCAGTATTTT.

The chain employs TRBV9 and TRBJ2-6; either TRBD1 or TRBD2 may fit D (6 bases each). Germline values: CDR1 SGDLS, CDR2 YYNGEE. The V and J ends lost 7 bases and 3 bases respectively, with 11 bases between them. There are 14 residues in the CDR3. CDR3 region: CASEGGFGANVLTF. As DNA, the CDR3 is TGTGCCAGCGAAGGGGGGTTTGGGGCCAACGTCCTGACTTTC.

This clonotype was detected a few times. The genes are TRBV7-2 and TRBJ2-1, with 11 bases identical to TRBD2. Germline CDR1 is SGHTA and CDR2 is FQGNSA. The CDR3 is 15 amino acids. The junction had 4 bases not matched to a gene; V was cut back by 5 bases and J by 4 bases. The CDR3 loop reads CASSEIAGGYNEQFF. The CDR3 DNA reads TGTGCCAGCAGCGAAATAGCGGGAGGGTACAATGAGCAGTTCTTC.

This clonotype was detected many times. This chain connects TRBV24-1 to TRBJ2-3; D is unclear. The germline gives CDR1 KGHDR, CDR2 SFDVKD. The V gene lost 3 bases and the J gene lost 0 bases, with 6 bases spanning the gap. CDR3 length: 14 amino acids. CDR3 region: CATSDTGSTDTQYF. CDR3 DNA sequence: TGTGCCACCAGTGATACCGGGAGCACAGATACGCAGTATTTT.